The clone carrying this TCR beta chain was detected once. Authors' data handling: Amplification with reference gene primers provided the estimates of nucleated cell counts. Profiled with immunoSEQ multiplex PCR; TCRdb holds only in-frame clones, not every one. V, J and clone size are those of that table, while D and trimming were read from the DNA. The sample carries 30,000 to 45,000 clones, roughly 87% recorded once. These data come from a study of blood T cell repertoires in COVID-19. On the study more broadly: Sources were T cells, B-cell-depleted T cells, or PBMCs; the material itself was cDNA or gDNA.

This CDR3 is built from 15 residues. Germline V CDR1 and CDR2: MGHRA, YSYEKL. J was trimmed by 1 base and V by 5 bases; bases with no gene match: 6. This TCR was sampled from a human donor in a cohort sampled during active COVID-19. Sequenced sample: peripheral blood. The chain employs TRBV4-1 and TRBJ1-1, with 8 bases lining up with TRBD1. CDR3 amino acids: CASSITGTGNTEAFF. The CDR3, as DNA: TGCGCCAGCAGCATCACCGGGACAGGGAACACTGAAGCTTTCTTT.